Presented here are 27 T cell receptor beta chains from one specimen sequenced in a study of siplizumab effects on memory and regulatory T cells. TCRdb keeps only in-frame clones here, not all; method: immunoSEQ multiplex PCR. The sample includes tens of thousands of clones, over 80% of them seen just once. Sequencing was carried out using Tregs sorted from blood. These receptors all come from a human donor in good health.

The genes are TRBV30 and TRBJ1-3; D gene unclear. Germline assignment: CDR1 GTSNPN and CDR2 SVGIG (reference sequence). The ends were cut back, 0 bases at V and 4 bases at J, with 1 base in the middle. The CDR3 spans 11 residues. The CDR3 loop is CAWSVGNTIYF. DNA for the CDR3: TGTGCCTGGAGTGTGGGAAACACCATATATTTT.

The J gene is TRBJ2-7, the V gene TRBV29-1, with TRBD1 identical over 8 bases. Germline V lookup: CDR1 SQVTM, CDR2 ANQGSEA. CDR3 length: 14 residues. Losses at the gene ends were 5 bases for V and 1 base for J; bases not matched to a gene: 7. The CDR3 is CSVYGRDRSYEQYF. In DNA, the CDR3 is TGCAGCGTTTACGGCCGGGACAGGTCCTACGAGCAGTACTTC.

The J gene is TRBJ2-1, the V gene TRBV5-6; 8 nucleotides agree with TRBD2. The ends lost 0 bases at V and 5 bases at J; junction bases unmatched: 10. Germline CDR1 is SGHDT and CDR2 is YYEEEE. The CDR3 length is 17 residues. CDR3 sequence: CASSLVVSGMSDNEQFF. The CDR3 DNA follows: TGTGCCAGCAGCTTGGTGGTTAGCGGGATGAGCGACAATGAGCAGTTCTTC.

This clone was seen once. This CDR3 is CASSRGYFNTEAFF. CDR3 nucleotides: TGTGCCAGCAGCCGAGGGTATTTTAACACTGAAGCTTTCTTT. The chain uses TRBV5-4 and TRBJ1-1; D gene uncertain. Germline-derived CDR1 and CDR2 are SGHNT and YYREEE (reference sequence). Between the trimmed V and J ends, which lost 4 bases and 2 bases, there was a span of 12 bases. CDR3 length: 14 amino acids.

The V and J genes are TRBV28 and TRBJ2-7; D remains unclear. Germline CDR1 reads MDHEN; CDR2 reads SYDVKM. The length of the CDR3 is 12 residues. Trimming left V 4 bases short and J 6 bases short, with 10 bases between. CDR3 protein: CASSSPGFEQYF. The CDR3 DNA follows: TGTGCCAGCAGTTCACCGGGTTTCGAGCAGTACTTC.

V usage is TRBV7-2 and J usage is TRBJ1-5; 9 nucleotides align to TRBD1. The CDR3 runs to 14 residues. V was pared by 5 bases and J by 4 bases, with 3 bases of the junction left unmatched. The germline gives CDR1 SGHTA, CDR2 FQGNSA. In DNA form, the CDR3 reads TGTGCCAGCAGCCACGACAGGGGGAATCAGCCCCAGCATTTT. This gives the protein CASSHDRGNQPQHF. The variable domain in full, with the rest retrieved from reference TRBV7-2 and TRBJ1-5, is GAGVSQSPSNKVTEKGKDVELRCDPISGHTALYWYRQSLGQGLEFLIYFQGNSAPDKSGLPSDRFSAERTGGSVSTLTIQRTQQEDSAVYLCASSHDRGNQPQHFGDGTRLSIL.

This CDR3 reads CASSSQTWGGGYEQYF. CDR3 coding DNA: TGTGCCAGCAGCTCCCAGACCTGGGGAGGGGGTTACGAGCAGTACTTC. The gene calls are TRBV11-3 and TRBJ2-7; TRBD2 might be the D (7 bases). V was pared by 4 bases and J by 4 bases, with 20 bases between. This CDR3 has 16 amino acids. Germline CDR1 SGHNT, CDR2 YENEEA.

The genes are TRBV28 and TRBJ1-1; a weak D match, TRBD1 (5 bases). V shed 6 bases and J shed 3 bases, with 14 bases lying between them. Germline V gene lookup returns CDR1 MDHEN and CDR2 SYDVKM. The CDR3 is 14 amino acids. CDR3 coding DNA: TGTGCCAGCAGACTCGTGGGGGTCTACACTGAAGCTTTCTTT. The encoded protein is CASRLVGVYTEAFF.

J is TRBJ1-1 and V is TRBV15; D possibly corresponds to TRBD1 (5 bases). The germline V gene encodes CDR1 LNHNV and CDR2 YYDKDF (reference sequence). V lost 2 bases and J 0 bases, leaving 10 bases between the germline ends. This CDR3 is built from 15 residues. The CDR3 loop is CATSRSGAMNTEAFF. The CDR3 DNA reads as TGTGCCACCAGCAGATCCGGGGCGATGAACACTGAAGCTTTCTTT.

This clone was observed once. The V call is TRBV6-1, the J call TRBJ1-6; 8 bases are shared with TRBD1. This CDR3 is built from 15 residues. V shed 5 bases, J shed 8 bases, and the junction held 8 bases outside the gene matches. The germline V gene has CDR1 MNHNS and CDR2 SASEGT. CDR3 loop: CASSPKGTGYSPLHF. CDR3 in DNA: TGTGCCAGCAGTCCTAAAGGGACAGGTTATTCACCCCTCCACTTT.

This chain uses TRBV9 with TRBJ2-7; the D gene is possibly TRBD1 (6 bases). There are 15 residues in the CDR3. V was trimmed by 0 bases and J by 1 base, leaving 11 bases between them. Germline loops: CDR1 SGDLS, CDR2 YYNGEE. CDR3 sequence reads: CASSVAWDTSYEQYF. Here the CDR3 DNA reads TGTGCCAGCAGCGTAGCTTGGGACACGTCCTACGAGCAGTACTTC.

The chain carries TRBV30 and TRBJ1-2; 10 bases align to TRBD1. V lost 3 bases and J lost 2; bases outside the gene matches: 15. Per germline, CDR1 GTSNPN and CDR2 SVGIG (reference sequence). This CDR3 comprises 18 residues. The DNA for the CDR3 is TGTGCCTGGAGGGGCAGAGCCAGCGGACAGGGGGGGAACTATGGCTACACCTTC. Translated, it gives CAWRGRASGQGGNYGYTF.

This chain links TRBV15 with TRBJ2-1; TRBD2 matches 9 bases. The CDR3 is made up of 17 amino acids. Germline V CDR1 and CDR2: LNHNV, YYDKDF (reference sequence). V trimming: 5 bases; J trimming: 10 bases; junction bases outside the gene matches: 18. CDR3 sequence: CATSGNLLAGAGQEQFF. The CDR3 DNA reads as TGTGCCACCAGCGGAAACCTCTTAGCGGGAGCGGGTCAGGAGCAGTTCTTC.

The rearrangement uses TRBV18 and TRBJ2-3, with TRBD1 identical over 12 bases. The CDR3 runs 16 residues. Looked up from germline, CDR1 is KGHSH and CDR2 is LQKENI. The V segment lost 3 bases and the J segment 6 bases; nucleotides outside the gene matches: 7. CDR3 nucleotides: TGTGCCAGCTCACCGAGGGGACAGGGGGCCTTGGATACGCAGTATTTT. Protein: CASSPRGQGALDTQYF.

The chain recombines TRBV14 with TRBJ2-1; D unresolved. Germline CDR1 SGHDN, CDR2 FVKESK. Trimming removed 0 bases from V and 4 bases from J, with 13 bases in between. The CDR3 is 16 amino acids. The CDR3 protein is CASSQDERLGYNEQFF. The CDR3 DNA sequence: TGTGCCAGCAGCCAAGACGAGCGCTTAGGGTACAATGAGCAGTTCTTC.

The V gene is TRBV5-1, the J gene TRBJ2-2; 7 nucleotides line up with TRBD2. This CDR3 region has 17 residues. Germline loops: CDR1 SGHRS, CDR2 YFSETQ. J gave up 5 bases and V 4 bases, and 14 bases lay outside the gene matches. CDR3 loop: CASSPAFRRGGTGELFF. CDR3 in DNA: TGCGCCAGCAGCCCGGCCTTTAGGCGCGGGGGAACCGGGGAGCTGTTTTTT. Looking up the rest from reference TRBV5-1 and TRBJ2-2 gives the full variable domain: KAGVTQTPRYLIKTRGQQVTLSCSPISGHRSVSWYQQTPGQGLQFLFEYFSETQRNKGNFPGRFSGRQFSNSRSEMNVSTLELGDSALYLCASSPAFRRGGTGELFFGEGSRLTVL.

The rearrangement links TRBV5-4 to TRBJ2-7; 10 nucleotides line up with TRBD1. With V trimmed by 4 bases and J by 6 bases, 4 bases remained unmatched. This CDR3 is built from 13 residues. Germline V gene sequence: CDR1 SGHNT, CDR2 YYREEE (reference sequence). CDR3 coding DNA: TGTGCCAGCAGCATCCGGACAGGGGGCGAGCAGTACTTC. Its protein is CASSIRTGGEQYF. The entire variable domain, with the rest obtained from reference TRBV5-4 and TRBJ2-7, is as follows: ETGVTQSPTHLIKTRGQQVTLRCSSQSGHNTVSWYQQALGQGPQFIFQYYREEENGRGNFPPRFSGLQFPNYSSELNVNALELDDSALYLCASSIRTGGEQYFGPGTRLTVT.

The V call is TRBV5-5, the J call TRBJ1-4; no clear D gene. Germline assignment: CDR1 SGHKS and CDR2 YYEKEE (reference sequence). This CDR3 region has 15 residues. Between the trimmed V and J ends, which lost 2 bases and 8 bases, there was a span of 16 bases. The CDR3 here is CASSFLYGDGEKLFF. CDR3 DNA: TGTGCCAGCAGCTTTCTCTACGGGGATGGCGAAAAACTGTTTTTT. Variable domain in full (rest from reference TRBV5-5 and TRBJ1-4): DAGVTQSPTHLIKTRGQQVTLRCSPISGHKSVSWYQQVLGQGPQFIFQYYEKEERGRGNFPDRFSARQFPNYSSELNVNALLLGDSALYLCASSFLYGDGEKLFFGSGTQLSVL.

The chain couples TRBV7-2 to TRBJ2-4, with TRBD1 matching 7 bases. Germline CDR1 SGHTA, CDR2 FQGNSA. The CDR3 covers 14 residues. V shed 4 bases and J 5 bases; nucleotides not matched to a gene: 5. The DNA of the CDR3 is TGTGCCAGCAGCTGGGATACAGGGGAAAACATTCAGTACTTC. Protein sequence: CASSWDTGENIQYF.

This clone was observed a single time. The chain carries TRBV4-1 and TRBJ2-7; 9 nucleotides agree with TRBD1. CDR1 and CDR2 (germline): MGHRA, YSYEKL. After removal of 4 bases from V and 3 bases from J, the junction contained 7 bases not matched to a gene. The CDR3 covers 15 residues. DNA for the CDR3: TGCGCCAGCAGCCGAGTACAGGGGGCGAACTACGAGCAGTACTTC. The encoded protein is CASSRVQGANYEQYF.

This sequence joins TRBV4-3 and TRBJ1-4, with D unclear. CDR1 is LGHNA, CDR2 YSLEER, per germline. This CDR3 comprises 17 residues. Trimming took 2 bases from V and 8 from J, leaving 21 bases between them. The chain's CDR3 is CASSQSIFPAVGEKLFF. As DNA, the CDR3 is TGCGCCAGCAGCCAATCCATTTTTCCAGCAGTTGGGGAAAAACTGTTTTTT.

The chain recombines TRBV5-1 with TRBJ2-1, with D perhaps matching TRBD1 (5 bases). CDR1 is SGHRS, CDR2 YFSETQ, per germline. This CDR3 has 11 residues. Trimming cost V 7 bases and J 9 bases, with 11 bases left between them. The CDR3 protein is CASAGLGEQFF. The DNA of the CDR3 is TGCGCCAGCGCAGGGCTGGGTGAGCAGTTCTTC.

V usage is TRBV29-1 and J usage is TRBJ2-1; D is uncertain. V was clipped by 5 bases and J by 2 bases, with 13 bases between them. The CDR3 loop spans 14 amino acids. Germline V gene data show CDR1 as SQVTM and CDR2 as ANQGSEA. The CDR3 DNA follows: TGCAGCGTTCATCCCTTCGGTGCCTACAATGAGCAGTTCTTC. Protein product: CSVHPFGAYNEQFF.

The J gene is TRBJ1-3, the V gene TRBV6-6, with no clear D. V gave up 2 bases and J gave up 4 bases, with 6 bases separating them. CDR3 length equals 13 residues. CDR1 MNHNY and CDR2 SVGAGI come from the germline V gene (reference sequence). CDR3 in DNA: TGTGCCAGCAGTTACCAAGCCGGAAACACCATATATTTT. Amino acid sequence: CASSYQAGNTIYF.

The chain is built from TRBV4-3 and TRBJ2-2; TRBD1 is a possible D gene (6 bases). Germline assignment: CDR1 LGHNA and CDR2 YSLEER. V gave up 1 base and J gave up 5 bases, with 14 bases separating them. The CDR3 consists of 16 residues. CDR3 sequence (DNA): TGCGCCAGCAGCCAAGGCAGGGGTGGGCGAACCGGGGAGCTGTTTTTT. Protein: CASSQGRGGRTGELFF.

This sequence joins TRBV19 and TRBJ1-2, with D unresolved. Trimming stripped 3 bases from V and 8 bases from J, with 16 bases between. Germline V gives CDR1 LNHDA, CDR2 SQIVND (reference sequence). There are 14 residues in the CDR3. CDR3 loop: CASSITPGTWGYTF. Here the CDR3 DNA reads TGTGCCAGTAGTATCACCCCAGGCACCTGGGGCTACACCTTC.

The chain uses TRBV9 and TRBJ2-5, with 8 bases aligning to TRBD2. CDR1 SGDLS and CDR2 YYNGEE come from the germline V gene. There are 16 residues in the CDR3. Trimming took 0 bases from V and 5 from J; bases not matched to a gene: 9. CDR3: CASSVALGTSQETQYF. In DNA, the CDR3 is TGTGCCAGCAGCGTAGCCCTAGGGACTAGTCAGGAGACCCAGTACTTC.